This TCR beta chain emerged from a study of OX40 agonist ivuxolimab in advanced cancers. TCRdb's copy holds only in-frame clones and misses some; the assay was immunoSEQ multiplex PCR. The profile covers tens of thousands of clones, with approximately 91% appearing a single time and 0.33% taken by the ten largest. Germline CDR1 MNHEY, CDR2 SVGAGI. V was shortened by 8 bases and J by 9 bases, with 14 bases between the two germline ends. The CDR3 is 13 amino acids. The sequence derives from an adult with an advanced solid tumor such as melanoma, head and neck, liver or kidney cancer. This chain connects TRBV6-5 to TRBJ1-6, with D possibly matching TRBD1 (6 bases). The sequencing used CD4+ or CD8+ T cells sorted from blood, collected in a trial of the OX40 agonist ivuxolimab. The CDR3 bases are TGTGCCAGCGGAAAAGGGGGTGCTTCACCCCTCCACTTT. Residues: CASGKGGASPLHF.